Shown below are 8 T cell receptor beta chains from a single sample sequenced in a study of cytomegalovirus exposure and HLA in healthy donors. The study ran its PCR with 60 Vbeta and 13 Jbeta primers. The assay was immunoSEQ multiplex PCR, and TCRdb's table has in-frame clones only and misses some. The table records roughly 180,000 clones, roughly 74% of them present only once. Sequencing was done on a sample of PBMCs. The receptors were gathered from a woman in her twenties or thirties in good health and CMV-seropositive.

V is TRBV7-9 and J is TRBJ1-2, with D hard to call. V was pared by 1 base and J by 8 bases, with 14 bases between. The CDR3 sequence is 14 residues long. CDR1 and CDR2 from the germline V gene are SEHNR and FQNEAQ (reference sequence). Written as DNA, the CDR3 is TGTGCCAGCAGCTTAGGAACGGGATACCGCGGCTACACCTTC. It specifies CASSLGTGYRGYTF.

This chain connects TRBV29-1 to TRBJ2-7, with no clear D. Trimming shortened V by 4 bases and J by 2 bases, and 9 bases separated the two germline ends. CDR3 size: 12 residues. Germline V gene sequence: CDR1 SQVTM, CDR2 ANQGSEA. The CDR3 DNA is TGCAGCGTTGCAGGCCCAACCTACGAGCAGTACTTC. It yields the protein CSVAGPTYEQYF.

This chain joins TRBV4-1 and TRBJ2-1, with TRBD2 matching 12 bases. The CDR3 extends over 16 amino acids. Germline CDR1 reads MGHRA; CDR2 reads YSYEKL. V dropped 0 bases and J dropped 6; count of bases not matched to a gene: 3. CDR3 region: CASSQEATSGGNEQFF. The CDR3 DNA sequence: TGCGCCAGCAGCCAAGAGGCGACTAGCGGGGGCAATGAGCAGTTCTTC.

The chain uses TRBV27 and TRBJ2-3, with 8 bases that match TRBD2. The CDR3 is 18 amino acids. Germline V gene lookup returns CDR1 MNHEY and CDR2 SMNVEV (reference sequence). V lost 5 bases to trimming and J lost 0 bases; unmatched junction nucleotides: 13. The CDR3 DNA follows: TGTGCCAGCAGTCCACGCCTCACATCTAGCGGGAGCACAGATACGCAGTATTTT. Amino acid sequence: CASSPRLTSSGSTDTQYF.

V gene TRBV6-6 combines with J gene TRBJ2-5, with D perhaps TRBD2 (6 bases). The germline gives CDR1 MNHNY, CDR2 SVGAGI (reference sequence). The CDR3 is 12 amino acids. Trimming took 2 bases from V and 5 from J, leaving 6 bases between them. The CDR3 bases are TGTGCCAGCAGTTACGCGGGGGAGACCCAGTACTTC. Translation: CASSYAGETQYF.

This chain connects TRBV6-6 to TRBJ2-3; D gene ambiguous. This CDR3 is 14 amino acids long. V shed 6 bases and J shed 1 base, with 11 bases lying between them. Germline assignment: CDR1 MNHNY and CDR2 SVGAGI (reference sequence). CDR3 DNA: TGTGCCAGCAGCCCTAAACTCGGCACAGATACGCAGTATTTT. Protein sequence: CASSPKLGTDTQYF.

There are a few counts of this clone. The V and J genes are TRBV6-1 and TRBJ2-5; D might be TRBD1 (5 bases). Trimming pared 4 bases from V and 4 bases from J, leaving 7 bases between. The CDR3 runs to 12 residues. Germline V gives CDR1 MNHNS, CDR2 SASEGT. The CDR3 here is CASSGGRETQYF. CDR3 coding DNA: TGTGCCAGCAGTGGGGGCCGAGAGACCCAGTACTTC.

This clone was picked up a small number of times. This chain joins TRBV10-1 and TRBJ2-7; 14 nucleotides match TRBD2. J gave up 4 bases and V 3 bases, and 11 bases lay outside the gene matches. CDR3 length equals 18 residues. Germline CDR1 is WNHNN and CDR2 is SYGVQD (reference sequence). The CDR3 bases are TGCGCCAGCAGTGACACCGGGACTAGCGGGAGAGGTGTTTACGAGCAGTACTTC. Translating gives CASSDTGTSGRGVYEQYF.